One sample yielded the 7 T cell receptor beta chains listed below, sequenced in a study of cytomegalovirus exposure and HLA in healthy donors. Primers for the PCR totalled 60 Vbeta and 13 Jbeta. Sequencing used immunoSEQ multiplex PCR; TCRdb keeps in-frame clones, though not all of them. The data hold about 140,000 clones, with 65% to 90% observed a single time. Material for sequencing was PBMCs. These TCRs come from a female donor in good health and CMV-seronegative.

The chain carries TRBV28 and TRBJ1-1; D not resolved. Per germline, CDR1 MDHEN and CDR2 SYDVKM. Trimming shortened V by 6 bases and J by 1 base, and 12 bases separated the two germline ends. This CDR3 is built from 14 residues. As DNA, the CDR3 is TGTGCCAGCAGCTGGCGGCTCAAGAACACTGAAGCTTTCTTT. Translated, it gives CASSWRLKNTEAFF.

This clone was found a few times. V usage is TRBV10-3 and J usage is TRBJ2-3; 7 bases are shared with TRBD2. The germline CDR1 and CDR2 sequences are ENHRY and SYGVKD. This CDR3 has 20 residues. V lost 8 bases to trimming and J lost 2 bases; unmatched junction nucleotides: 25. The CDR3 DNA follows: TGTGCCATCTCCCGGTCGTCGCGGGAGAAGGAGACCCCACACACAGATACGCAGTATTTT. Protein product: CAISRSSREKETPHTDTQYF.

Only one count was recorded for this clone. This chain links TRBV10-3 with TRBJ2-3; the match to TRBD1 covers 9 bases. The J segment lost 0 bases and the V segment lost 1 base, leaving 8 bases of the junction unmatched. Germline values: CDR1 ENHRY, CDR2 SYGVKD. The CDR3 covers 18 residues. The CDR3 sequence is CAISEFAGTGLSTDTQYF. The CDR3 DNA reads TGTGCCATCAGTGAGTTTGCCGGGACAGGGCTAAGCACAGATACGCAGTATTTT.

The rearrangement uses TRBV18 and TRBJ2-7; TRBD2 matches at 7 bases. CDR3 size: 13 residues. With V trimmed by 4 bases and J by 4 bases, 4 bases remained unmatched. CDR1 is KGHSH, CDR2 LQKENI, per germline. CDR3 DNA sequence: TGTGCCAGCTCACAGGCGGGAGAGTACGAGCAGTACTTC. Translating it yields CASSQAGEYEQYF.

The chain couples TRBV6-5 to TRBJ2-3; perhaps TRBD2 as D (5 bases). Germline loops: CDR1 MNHEY, CDR2 SVGAGI. V dropped 6 bases and J dropped 0 bases, with 13 bases sitting between them. This CDR3 has 15 residues. CDR3 region: CASSRGLDSTDTQYF. CDR3 nucleotide sequence: TGTGCCAGCAGCCGTGGACTCGATAGCACAGATACGCAGTATTTT.

The chain's CDR3 is CAWGEGGEAYNEQFF. The CDR3, as DNA: TGTGCCTGGGGCGAAGGGGGAGAGGCCTACAATGAGCAGTTCTTC. V usage is TRBV30 and J usage is TRBJ2-1, with a tentative D call TRBD1 (6 bases). Looked up from germline, CDR1 is GTSNPN and CDR2 is SVGIG (reference sequence). V dropped 5 bases and J dropped 2 bases, with 16 bases sitting between them. The CDR3 loop spans 15 amino acids.

This chain links TRBV4-2 with TRBJ2-7; 9 bases line up with TRBD1. Trimming at V came to 3 bases and at J to 5 bases, leaving 8 bases not matched to a gene. This CDR3 has 15 amino acids. Germline CDR1 reads LGHNA; CDR2 reads YNFKEQ. The CDR3 DNA sequence: TGTGCCAGCAGCCAGGGGGCCGGGACAGGGAACGAGCAGTACTTC. Protein: CASSQGAGTGNEQYF.